This TCR beta chain was identified in a study of blood T cell repertoires in COVID-19. Study as a whole: Acute and convalescent COVID-19 samples came from the United States, Italy and Spain. Sample material is recorded as cDNA or gDNA derived from T cells, B-cell-depleted T cells, or PBMCs.

Authors' methods: Using reference gene primer amplification, nucleated cell counts were estimated. Sequencing used immunoSEQ multiplex PCR; TCRdb keeps in-frame clones, though not all of them. From that table come the V and J calls and clone size; the DNA was used to work out D and trimming. The sample shows tens of thousands of clones, approximately 80% of them seen only once. This clonotype originated in a man aged 60-69 years in a cohort sampled during active COVID-19. Sequencing was carried out using peripheral blood.

In DNA, the CDR3 is TGTGCCACCATGGGACAGGGCACCGGGGAGCTGTTTTTT. Its translation is CATMGQGTGELFF. V and J are TRBV6-5 and TRBJ2-2, with 9 bases fitting TRBD1. The germline CDR1 and CDR2 sequences are MNHEY and SVGAGI. The J segment lost 4 bases and the V segment lost 10 bases, leaving 4 bases of the junction unmatched. The CDR3 has 13 residues.